The next 25 T cell receptor beta chains were all read from a single sample in a study of identical twins. A single record per CDR3 protein comes from TCRdb applying MiXCR to the 5' RACE reads. The sample has 500,000 to 650,000 distinct CDR3 sequences, 20% to 25% seen once. The data also belong to a second study, concerning yellow fever vaccine responses in identical twins.

Sequencing was carried out using CD4+ T cells sorted from blood. The receptors derive from a woman in her late teens or twenties in good health.

CDR3 DNA: TGTGCCAGCAGCGTAGCTACCGGGGCCCCGGTAGCGGGGTTGGGTGAGCAGTTCTTC. This codes for CASSVATGAPVAGLGEQFF. The chain carries TRBV9 and TRBJ2-1; 8 positions match TRBD2. In germline, CDR1 is SGDLS, CDR2 YYNGEE. CDR3 length: 19 residues. The V gene end was trimmed by 0 bases and the J gene end by 9 bases; junction bases not matched to a gene: 20.

Only a few counts were recorded for this clonotype. This chain links TRBV27 with TRBJ2-4; 10 bases are shared with TRBD2. CDR3 length: 17 amino acids. V trimming: 5 bases; J trimming: 8 bases; junction bases outside the gene matches: 15. Germline V gene lookup returns CDR1 MNHEY and CDR2 SMNVEV (reference sequence). The CDR3 nucleotides read TGTGCCAGCAGTCCAAGACTAGCGGGTAGAGACGTAGACATTCAGTACTTC. It is translated as CASSPRLAGRDVDIQYF.

V usage is TRBV19 and J usage is TRBJ2-7, with unresolved D. Germline V gene data show CDR1 as LNHDA and CDR2 as SQIVND (reference sequence). V lost 4 bases and J lost 0, with 4 bases in between. The CDR3 is 12 amino acids. The CDR3 is CASSTSSYEQYF. The DNA of the CDR3 is TGTGCCAGTAGTACTAGCTCCTACGAGCAGTACTTC.

This sequence joins TRBV12-3 or TRBV12-4 and TRBJ1-1; 7 bases are shared with TRBD1. The CDR3 runs 15 residues. The J segment lost 5 bases and the V segment lost 0 bases, leaving 6 bases of the junction unmatched. CDR3 residues: CASSLALQGDTEAFF. The CDR3 nucleotides read TGTGCCAGCAGTTTAGCGCTTCAGGGGGATACTGAAGCTTTCTTT.

This clonotype was picked up a small number of times. The V and J genes are TRBV10-3 and TRBJ2-7; possibly TRBD1 for D (6 bases). V lost 0 bases and J 1 base, leaving 10 bases between the germline ends. Germline V lookup: CDR1 ENHRY, CDR2 SYGVKD. CDR3 length equals 15 residues. The CDR3 DNA reads as TGTGCCATCAGTGAGTCCACAGGGCAGTCCTACGAGCAGTACTTC. It yields the protein CAISESTGQSYEQYF.

This chain joins TRBV9 and TRBJ1-3; the D gene is possibly TRBD1 (5 bases). The CDR3 loop spans 16 amino acids. Deletions cut 0 bases from V and 4 bases from J, with 14 bases between. Germline V gene data show CDR1 as SGDLS and CDR2 as YYNGEE. The CDR3 reads CASSVEMGPGGNTIYF. DNA for the CDR3: TGTGCCAGCAGCGTAGAAATGGGGCCGGGAGGAAACACCATATATTTT. Combining the CDR3 with reference TRBV9 and TRBJ1-3 gives the whole variable domain DSGVTQTPKHLITATGQRVTLRCSPRSGDLSVYWYQQSLDQGLQFLIQYYNGEERAKGNILERFSAQQFPDLHSELNLSSLELGDSALYFCASSVEMGPGGNTIYFGEGSWLTVV.

This clonotype was recorded a few times. The V gene is TRBV29-1, the J gene TRBJ2-5, with D possibly TRBD2 on 6 matching bases. This CDR3 has 14 residues. Trimming shortened V by 4 bases and J by 5 bases, and 17 bases separated the two germline ends. CDR1 is SQVTM, CDR2 ANQGSEA, per germline. Here the CDR3 DNA reads TGCAGCGTTGGCCCTAGCGCCGAATTGGAGACCCAGTACTTC. It translates to CSVGPSAELETQYF.

The rearrangement uses TRBV7-8 and TRBJ2-7; possibly TRBD1 for D (6 bases). Per germline, CDR1 SGHVS and CDR2 FQNEAQ. Trimming removed 3 bases from V and 2 bases from J, with 14 bases in between. The CDR3 sequence is 15 residues long. In DNA form, the CDR3 reads TGTGCCAGCAGCTTGGTCCAGGGGACCACCTACGAGCAGTACTTC. Translation: CASSLVQGTTYEQYF. The variable domain in full, with the rest retrieved from reference TRBV7-8 and TRBJ2-7, is GAGVSQSPRYKVAKRGQDVALRCDPISGHVSLFWYQQALGQGPEFLTYFQNEAQLDKSGLPSDRFFAERPEGSVSTLKIQRTQQEDSAVYLCASSLVQGTTYEQYFGPGTRLTVT.

CDR3 in DNA: TGTGCCAGCAGCGCAGGAGGTGGCTACACCTTC. It specifies CASSAGGGYTF. The chain uses TRBV7-9 and TRBJ1-2; D not resolved. This CDR3 has 11 residues. Germline V lookup: CDR1 SEHNR, CDR2 FQNEAQ (reference sequence). V dropped 5 bases and J dropped 7 bases, with 8 bases sitting between them.

This chain joins TRBV7-8 and TRBJ1-1; the D gene is possibly TRBD1 (5 bases). This CDR3 is built from 18 residues. V was trimmed by 4 bases and J by 3 bases, leaving 24 bases between them. The germline gives CDR1 SGHVS, CDR2 FQNEAQ. CDR3 residues: CASSSVRGGLMMDTEAFF. DNA for the CDR3: TGTGCCAGCAGCTCGGTTAGGGGTGGGCTAATGATGGACACTGAAGCTTTCTTT.

This clonotype was seen at least ten times. This chain joins TRBV12-3 or TRBV12-4 and TRBJ1-5; TRBD1 matches 9 bases. The CDR3 is 14 residues long. J lost 5 bases, V lost 5 bases, and 4 bases had no gene match. The CDR3 sequence: CASSVQGAYQPQHF. In nucleotides, the CDR3 is TGTGCCAGCAGTGTACAGGGGGCGTATCAGCCCCAGCATTTT.

This clonotype was found a few times. The gene calls are TRBV2 and TRBJ2-5; 9 bases agree with TRBD2. V lost 4 bases, J lost 5 bases, and 11 bases stayed unmatched. The CDR3 is made up of 16 amino acids. CDR1 is SNHLY and CDR2 is FYNNEI in the germline V gene. CDR3 sequence: CASSVVRASGTETQYF. The CDR3 DNA sequence: TGTGCCAGCAGTGTGGTTCGGGCTAGCGGGACGGAGACCCAGTACTTC.

This clonotype has a handful of counts. This chain uses TRBV5-6 with TRBJ2-2; maybe TRBD1 (6 bases). CDR3 length: 17 residues. Trimming removed 0 bases from V and 1 base from J, with 13 bases in between. Germline CDR1 is SGHDT and CDR2 is YYEEEE. The CDR3 bases are TGTGCCAGCAGCTTGGGGGTCCAGGGGAAGAACACCGGGGAGCTGTTTTTT. Encoded protein: CASSLGVQGKNTGELFF.

The chain uses TRBV12-3 or TRBV12-4 and TRBJ2-5, with TRBD1 matching 10 bases. The CDR3 covers 15 residues. The V gene end was trimmed by 6 bases and the J gene end by 5 bases; junction bases not matched to a gene: 9. As DNA, the CDR3 is TGTGCCAGCAGAAATACCGACAGGGGGCACGAGACCCAGTACTTC. It translates to CASRNTDRGHETQYF.

Only one count was recorded for this clonotype. This rearrangement joins TRBV7-9 to TRBJ2-5; 8 nucleotides align to TRBD2. This CDR3 has 14 amino acids. With V trimmed by 8 bases and J by 1 base, 6 bases remained unmatched. Germline CDR1 is SEHNR and CDR2 is FQNEAQ (reference sequence). CDR3 nucleotides: TGTGCCAGCGGGTTAGCGGGGCCCCAAGAGACCCAGTACTTC. Amino acids: CASGLAGPQETQYF.

This clonotype was counted a few times. V and J are TRBV27 and TRBJ2-3, with 12 bases fitting TRBD2. Looked up from germline, CDR1 is MNHEY and CDR2 is SMNVEV (reference sequence). This CDR3 region has 15 residues. J gave up 2 bases and V 8 bases, and 5 bases lay outside the gene matches. The CDR3 DNA is TGTGCCAGCTTTTCTAGCGGGGGGGCCACAGATACGCAGTATTTT. It translates to CASFSSGGATDTQYF.

This clonotype was recorded a few times. This rearrangement joins TRBV5-1 to TRBJ2-5; possibly TRBD2 for D (5 bases). V was trimmed by 4 bases and J by 3 bases, leaving 10 bases between them. The CDR3 spans 13 residues. The germline gives CDR1 SGHRS, CDR2 YFSETQ. CDR3 DNA: TGCGCCAGCAGCAATGCACTAGAAGAGACCCAGTACTTC. Translated: CASSNALEETQYF. Supplemented by reference TRBV5-1 and TRBJ2-5, the full variable domain reads KAGVTQTPRYLIKTRGQQVTLSCSPISGHRSVSWYQQTPGQGLQFLFEYFSETQRNKGNFPGRFSGRQFSNSRSEMNVSTLELGDSALYLCASSNALEETQYFGPGTRLLVL.

Only a few counts were recorded for this clonotype. The chain recombines TRBV3-1 with TRBJ2-7; unclear D gene. CDR3 length equals 14 residues. Trimming stripped 7 bases from V and 4 bases from J, with 17 bases between. The germline V gene has CDR1 LGHDT and CDR2 YNNKEL (reference sequence). DNA of the CDR3: TGTGCCAGCAACAACAACGAACTCCCTTACGAGCAGTACTTC. It is translated as CASNNNELPYEQYF.

This clonotype appeared a few times. V and J are TRBV24-1 and TRBJ2-1; the D gene is possibly TRBD2 (5 bases). Germline V gene data show CDR1 as KGHDR and CDR2 as SFDVKD. The CDR3 length is 15 residues. V was trimmed by 2 bases and J by 4 bases, leaving 11 bases between them. CDR3 bases: TGTGCCACCAGTGATTGGCCGGGAACTTACAATGAGCAGTTCTTC. Protein product: CATSDWPGTYNEQFF.

The chain is built from TRBV10-1 and TRBJ2-1; 10 positions match TRBD2. Germline V gene sequence: CDR1 WNHNN, CDR2 SYGVQD (reference sequence). Trimming cost V 3 bases and J 8 bases; bases outside gene matches: 10. The CDR3 has 16 amino acids. CDR3 sequence: CASSEGFLAGAYEQFF. The CDR3 coding sequence is TGCGCCAGCAGTGAAGGGTTCCTAGCGGGAGCTTATGAGCAGTTCTTC.

Only a few counts were recorded for this clonotype. J is TRBJ2-1 and V is TRBV9; D is unresolved. V lost 4 bases and J 3 bases, leaving 14 bases between the germline ends. The V gene's germline CDR1 is SGDLS and CDR2 YYNGEE. The CDR3 length is 15 residues. The CDR3 protein is CASSPDGRNYNEQFF. CDR3 DNA: TGTGCCAGCAGCCCTGACGGTAGGAACTACAATGAGCAGTTCTTC. Full variable domain (outside the CDR3, taken from reference TRBV9 and TRBJ2-1): DSGVTQTPKHLITATGQRVTLRCSPRSGDLSVYWYQQSLDQGLQFLIQYYNGEERAKGNILERFSAQQFPDLHSELNLSSLELGDSALYFCASSPDGRNYNEQFFGPGTRLTVL.

This chain connects TRBV7-8 to TRBJ1-1, with 9 bases fitting TRBD1. V shed 3 bases, J shed 8 bases, and the junction held 10 bases outside the gene matches. Germline values: CDR1 SGHVS, CDR2 FQNEAQ. The CDR3 has 15 residues. The CDR3 here is CASSFLQGARTEAFF. CDR3 bases: TGTGCCAGCAGCTTTCTACAGGGGGCCCGGACAGAAGCTTTCTTT. The variable domain in full, with the rest retrieved from reference TRBV7-8 and TRBJ1-1, is GAGVSQSPRYKVAKRGQDVALRCDPISGHVSLFWYQQALGQGPEFLTYFQNEAQLDKSGLPSDRFFAERPEGSVSTLKIQRTQQEDSAVYLCASSFLQGARTEAFFGQGTRLTVV.

In regard to this clonotype: Mismatch with germline at one junction end may stem from a read error. The chain combines TRBV3-1 with TRBJ2-1; 11 bases align to TRBD2. The CDR3 has 19 residues. Germline V lookup: CDR1 LGHDT, CDR2 YNNKEL (reference sequence). The CDR3 DNA follows: TGTACCAGCAGCATAGACCATTCACTAGCGGGAGCATCCTACAATGAGCAGTTCTTC. It specifies CTSSIDHSLAGASYNEQFF.

The V and J genes are TRBV20-1 and TRBJ2-5, with D possibly being TRBD2 (5 bases). The germline V and J ends were trimmed by 6 bases and 1 base, with 12 bases remaining between them. CDR1 is DFQATT, CDR2 SNEGSKA, per germline (reference sequence). The CDR3 runs 13 residues. CDR3 DNA: TGCAGTGCCTCGAGCGGCTTCCAAGAGACCCAGTACTTC. It is translated as CSASSGFQETQYF.

In this sample, this clonotype turned up a few times. The chain has TRBV18 and TRBJ1-3; possibly TRBD1 for D (6 bases). Germline CDR1 and CDR2: KGHSH and LQKENI. This CDR3 region has 15 residues. Trimming took 2 bases from V and 3 from J, leaving 11 bases between them. DNA for the CDR3: TGTGCCAGCTCACCAGTCGCAGGGGATGGAAACACCATATATTTT. The encoded protein is CASSPVAGDGNTIYF.